The 10 T cell receptor beta chains reported below all come from one sample, sequenced in a study of blood T cell repertoires in COVID-19. Profiled with immunoSEQ multiplex PCR; TCRdb holds only in-frame clones, not every one. The data hold around 70,000 clones, with about 90% observed a single time. Sequences were obtained from peripheral blood. These receptors were collected from a human donor in a cohort sampled during active COVID-19.

The rearrangement uses TRBV5-5 and TRBJ2-5; 10 nucleotides line up with TRBD2. CDR1 is SGHKS and CDR2 is YYEKEE in the germline V gene (reference sequence). This CDR3 contains 15 residues. V lost 5 bases, J lost 5 bases, and 9 bases stayed unmatched. The CDR3 nucleotides read TGTGCCAGCAGTCCCACTAGCGGGGCTGGGGAGACCCAGTACTTC. It specifies CASSPTSGAGETQYF.

CDR3 DNA: TGCGCCAGCAGCTCGGGACTAGCGGGAGGATACTACGAGCAGTACTTC. This translates into CASSSGLAGGYYEQYF. The V call is TRBV5-1, the J call TRBJ2-7, with 15 bases fitting TRBD2. The CDR3 is made up of 16 amino acids. The trim removed 3 bases at V and 3 bases at J, leaving 4 bases unmatched. Germline V gene lookup returns CDR1 SGHRS and CDR2 YFSETQ.

This rearrangement joins TRBV5-1 to TRBJ2-5; TRBD1 aligns across 10 bases. Germline assignment: CDR1 SGHRS and CDR2 YFSETQ. The trim removed 4 bases at V and 4 bases at J, leaving 13 bases unmatched. The CDR3 loop spans 17 amino acids. CDR3: CASSQTGGAGTAETQYF. Here the CDR3 DNA reads TGCGCCAGCAGCCAGACAGGGGGCGCTGGGACGGCAGAGACCCAGTACTTC. Filled out from reference TRBV5-1 and TRBJ2-5, the complete variable domain reads KAGVTQTPRYLIKTRGQQVTLSCSPISGHRSVSWYQQTPGQGLQFLFEYFSETQRNKGNFPGRFSGRQFSNSRSEMNVSTLELGDSALYLCASSQTGGAGTAETQYFGPGTRLLVL.

The chain carries TRBV27 and TRBJ2-3; 11 bases agree with TRBD2. The CDR3 consists of 16 residues. The V gene's germline CDR1 is MNHEY and CDR2 SMNVEV (reference sequence). With 6 bases clipped from V and 2 bases from J, the junction kept 7 bases outside the gene matches. CDR3 sequence: CASSGGTSGDTDTQYF. CDR3 bases: TGTGCCAGCAGCGGTGGGACTAGCGGAGACACAGATACGCAGTATTTT.

This clone was found a few times. As DNA, the CDR3 is TGTGCCAGCAGCCCCGAGGGTGAGCGTCAGCCCCAGCATTTT. As protein: CASSPEGERQPQHF. The rearrangement links TRBV3-1 (or the pseudogene TRBV3-2) to TRBJ1-5; D is ambiguous. Germline CDR1 LGHDT, CDR2 YNNKEL (reference sequence). This CDR3 is built from 14 residues. The germline V and J ends were trimmed by 4 bases and 6 bases, with 13 bases remaining between them.

The chain combines TRBV5-1 with TRBJ1-6; TRBD1 matches at 9 bases. The CDR3 runs to 18 residues. Germline V gene lookup returns CDR1 SGHRS and CDR2 YFSETQ. Trimming at V came to 5 bases and at J to 5 bases, leaving 14 bases not matched to a gene. In nucleotides, the CDR3 is TGCGCCAGCAGAACGGACAGGGGATTCATGGACAATAATTCACCCCTCCACTTT. The encoded protein is CASRTDRGFMDNNSPLHF.

The chain uses TRBV5-1 and TRBJ2-5, with 8 bases matching TRBD2. V gave up 3 bases and J gave up 9 bases; unmatched junction bases: 10. Germline CDR1 is SGHRS and CDR2 is YFSETQ. The CDR3 has 14 amino acids. CDR3 bases: TGCGCCAGCAGCTATGCGGGGGGTGAGGGAGCCCAGTACTTC. Translated: CASSYAGGEGAQYF.

The V gene is TRBV5-1, the J gene TRBJ1-2; D is uncertain. The CDR3 has 13 amino acids. CDR1 and CDR2 (germline): SGHRS, YFSETQ. Deletions cut 0 bases from V and 2 bases from J, with 5 bases between. CDR3 protein: CASSLVENYGYTF. The CDR3 DNA sequence: TGCGCCAGCAGCTTGGTAGAAAACTATGGCTACACCTTC.

The chain uses TRBV4-2 and TRBJ2-1; D is undetermined. V lost 0 bases and J lost 7, with 10 bases in between. The CDR3 is 14 residues long. Germline values: CDR1 LGHNA, CDR2 YNFKEQ. CDR3 sequence: CASSQDYQSNEQFF. CDR3 nucleotides: TGTGCCAGCAGCCAAGATTACCAGTCGAATGAGCAGTTCTTC.

The V gene is TRBV7-3, the J gene TRBJ2-7; D uncertain. This CDR3 is built from 13 residues. V was shortened by 3 bases and J by 7 bases, with 13 bases between the two germline ends. Germline-derived CDR1 and CDR2 are SGHTA and FQGTGA. CDR3 residues: CASSFPKWSEQYF. Here the CDR3 DNA reads TGTGCCAGCAGCTTCCCTAAGTGGTCGGAGCAGTACTTC.